A single sample is the source of the 6 T cell receptor beta chains below, sequenced in a study of cytomegalovirus exposure and HLA in healthy donors. The PCR was carried out with 60 Vbeta primers and 13 Jbeta primers. The data were produced by immunoSEQ multiplex PCR, yet TCRdb's version contains in-frame clones alone and is incomplete. The repertoire has about 82,000 clones, around 77% of them found once; the top ten carry around 3.4%. Sequencing was performed on PBMCs. These receptor sequences come from a man in his forties or fifties in good health and CMV-seronegative.

This rearrangement joins TRBV6-5 to TRBJ1-5; no firm D call. Trimming cost V 6 bases and J 0 bases, with 6 bases left between them. This CDR3 contains 13 residues. Germline V lookup: CDR1 MNHEY, CDR2 SVGAGI. The CDR3 bases are TGTGCCAGCAGGACACATAGCAATCAGCCCCAGCATTTT. Translating gives CASRTHSNQPQHF.

The J gene is TRBJ2-2, the V gene TRBV19; maybe TRBD1 (6 bases). This CDR3 region has 16 residues. V was cut by 3 bases and J by 4 bases, with 15 bases left in between. Germline CDR1 LNHDA, CDR2 SQIVND (reference sequence). The CDR3 DNA reads as TGTGCCAGTAGTATCGAAACAGGGCGAGGCACCGGGGAGCTGTTTTTT. As protein: CASSIETGRGTGELFF.

The CDR3 nucleotides read TGTGCCAGTAGTCCAGGGATGAAGGATGGCTACACCTTC. Protein product: CASSPGMKDGYTF. The chain recombines TRBV19 with TRBJ1-2; possible D gene TRBD1, 5 bases. CDR1 is LNHDA and CDR2 is SQIVND in the germline V gene (reference sequence). V was cut by 5 bases and J by 6 bases, with 13 bases left in between. CDR3 size: 13 residues.

The rearrangement joins TRBV9 to TRBJ1-3; 7 nucleotides line up with TRBD1. Germline CDR1 reads SGDLS; CDR2 reads YYNGEE. This CDR3 has 15 amino acids. With V trimmed by 4 bases and J by 0 bases, 4 bases remained unmatched. Written as DNA, the CDR3 is TGTGCCAGCAGCACATCAGGGGGCTCTGGAAACACCATATATTTT. The encoded protein is CASSTSGGSGNTIYF. The full variable domain, in which reference TRBV9 and TRBJ1-3 provide the parts outside the CDR3, is DSGVTQTPKHLITATGQRVTLRCSPRSGDLSVYWYQQSLDQGLQFLIQYYNGEERAKGNILERFSAQQFPDLHSELNLSSLELGDSALYFCASSTSGGSGNTIYFGEGSWLTVV.

The chain employs TRBV5-1 and TRBJ1-6; D might be TRBD1 (6 bases). V shed 7 bases and J shed 6 bases, with 17 bases lying between them. The germline CDR1 and CDR2 sequences are SGHRS and YFSETQ. The CDR3 is made up of 15 amino acids. The CDR3, as DNA: TGCGCCAGCGGACCAACGGGGGGCCCTAATTCACCCCTCCACTTT. It yields the protein CASGPTGGPNSPLHF.

This clone was observed many times. The chain joins TRBV6-1 to TRBJ1-5; 8 bases fit TRBD1. In germline, CDR1 is MNHNS, CDR2 SASEGT. V lost 6 bases and J lost 6; bases outside the gene matches: 10. The CDR3 is 15 residues long. The CDR3 region has the DNA TGTGCCAGCAGCTCCGGACAGGGTGGTGTTCAGCCCCAGCATTTT. Its translation is CASSSGQGGVQPQHF.